The T cell receptor (beta chain) described here comes from a study of human thymus T cells. Germline CDR1 and CDR2: MNHNS and SASEGT. The CDR3 has 12 amino acids. V was clipped by 3 bases and J by 4 bases, with 6 bases between them. During surgery, about 0.5-1 mL peripheral blood was drawn from four of eight donors. No fixed cell number was used; all available blood leukocytes supplied DNA. Some clones are missing from TCRdb's copy, which holds only in-frame ones; the method was immunoSEQ multiplex PCR. Among about 60,000 clones listed, around 94% were seen once. This clone occurred a few times. V gene TRBV6-1 combines with J gene TRBJ1-2, with a weak D call TRBD1 (6 bases). Sequences were obtained from blood. The receptor comes from a boy under two years old with a congenital heart defect but otherwise immunologically healthy. CDR3 residues: CASSDRGYGYTF. As DNA, the CDR3 is TGTGCCAGCAGTGACAGGGGCTATGGCTACACCTTC.